This T cell receptor (beta chain) was documented in a study of identifying expanded T cells in peripheral blood. Generated by immunoSEQ multiplex PCR, the TCRdb table keeps only in-frame clones and is missing some. The sample holds some 76,000 clones, approximately 87% seen once. The CDR3 loop spans 14 amino acids. Germline V lookup: CDR1 SNHLY, CDR2 FYNNEI. Between the trimmed V and J ends, which lost 6 bases and 0 bases, there was a span of 11 bases. General study points: Roughly two-week clone count variance significantly increased as total template count grew. About 1.2 clones differed between technical replicates, versus around 16 and 19 over time.

Comments on this clone: Its antigen is currently unknown.

Input material: blood. J is TRBJ1-1 and V is TRBV2, with D tentatively TRBD1 (5 bases). This sequence originates from a person between 18 and 69 years old in good health. The DNA of the CDR3 is TGTGCCAGCAGGTTACAGGCTCTGAACACTGAAGCTTTCTTT. Translation gives CASRLQALNTEAFF.